This entry features one TCR beta chain sequence. Its antigen is not known. Everyone who donated was a healthy bone marrow donor. Unrecorded immune exposures were likely, despite nominal health at sampling. The sample comes from a study of cytomegalovirus exposure and HLA in healthy donors. PCR primers comprised 60 Vbeta and 13 Jbeta primers. The data were produced by immunoSEQ multiplex PCR, yet TCRdb's version contains in-frame clones alone and is incomplete. In the table there are 150,000 or so clones, approximately 80% of which are singletons. General study results and limits: Some 150 TCR beta chains were listed as cytomegalovirus-associated.

The CDR3 runs 13 residues. Germline CDR1 reads SQVTM; CDR2 reads ANQGSEA. This chain links TRBV29-1 with TRBJ2-5; 8 positions agree with TRBD2. The J call may be faulty, since TRBJ2-7 better matches the DNA end. Sequenced sample: PBMCs. The receptor comes from a woman aged 40 to 50 in good health and CMV-seronegative. The CDR3 spells CSVVASGSYEQYF. CDR3 in DNA: TGCAGCGTTGTCGCAAGCGGGAGCTACGAGCAGTACTTC.